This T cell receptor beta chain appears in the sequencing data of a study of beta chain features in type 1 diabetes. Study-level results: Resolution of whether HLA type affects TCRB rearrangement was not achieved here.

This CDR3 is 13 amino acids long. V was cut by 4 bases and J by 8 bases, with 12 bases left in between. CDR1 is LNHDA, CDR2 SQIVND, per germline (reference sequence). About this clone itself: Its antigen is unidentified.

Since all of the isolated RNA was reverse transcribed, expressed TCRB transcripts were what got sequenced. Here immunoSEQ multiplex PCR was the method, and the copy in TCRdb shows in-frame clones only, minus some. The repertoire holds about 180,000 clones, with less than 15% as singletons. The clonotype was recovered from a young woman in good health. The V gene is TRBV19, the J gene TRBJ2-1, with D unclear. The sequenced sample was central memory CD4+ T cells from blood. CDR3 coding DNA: TGTGCCAGTAGTAAACAGACGCAGGATGAGCAGTTCTTC. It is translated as CASSKQTQDEQFF.